The subject of this entry is one T cell receptor beta chain. V was clipped by 4 bases and J by 4 bases, with 11 bases between them. The CDR3 runs to 14 residues. Germline V lookup: CDR1 SGHAT, CDR2 FQNNGV. The data originate from a study of early T cells in non-severe SARS-CoV-2 infection. TCRdb processed the 5' RACE reads anew with MiXCR; each CDR3 protein has one entry. Among tens of thousands of distinct CDR3 sequences listed, 9.5% to 15% were seen once. J is TRBJ2-1 and V is TRBV11-2; D perhaps matches TRBD2 (6 bases). The receptor was isolated from an adult who was a healthcare worker with PCR-confirmed SARS-CoV-2 infection or an uninfected control (not recorded which). Material for sequencing was whole blood. The CDR3 loop reads CASSSGGPYNEQFF. CDR3 bases: TGTGCCAGCAGCTCCGGGGGACCGTACAATGAGCAGTTCTTC.